A selection of T cell receptor beta chains follows, all from one sample in a study of cytomegalovirus exposure and HLA in healthy donors. Method: immunoSEQ multiplex PCR; TCRdb's copy keeps in-frame clones and lacks some. The sample yields about 160,000 clones, more than 75% seen once. The sample taken for sequencing was PBMCs. These receptors originate from a girl aged 10-17 years in good health and CMV-seropositive. Each CDR3 is given with its conserved first and last residue. A D gene is named only where the DNA matches it firmly. Rows give clone size only sometimes, using once, few, many, or a class for an expanded clone.

size	D	V	J	DNA	CDR3
-	-	TRBV9	TRBJ2-2	TGTGCCAGCAGCGTAGTAGGGGTCGCCGGGGAGCTGTTTTTT	CASSVVGVAGELFF
-	TRBD2	TRBV5-1	TRBJ2-1	TGCGCCAGCATGGCCCAGACTAGCGGGCTCTCCTACAATGAGCAGTTCTTC	CASMAQTSGLSYNEQFF
-	TRBD2	TRBV9	TRBJ2-1	TGTGCCAGCAGCACCGGACTAGCGGGTTTTGGTGAGCAGTTCTTC	CASSTGLAGFGEQFF
-	TRBD1	TRBV30	TRBJ1-1	TGTGCCTGGAGGGAGACAGGGGGAAGGTCGGACACTGAAGCTTTCTTT	CAWRETGGRSDTEAFF
-	TRBD1	TRBV7-8	TRBJ1-2	TGTGCCAGCTCCGCGGGACAGAACTATGGCTACACCTTC	CASSAGQNYGYTF
-	TRBD1	TRBV28	TRBJ2-7	TGTGCCAGCAGTCTCCCGGACAGGGGTCCCTCCTACGAGCAGTACTTC	CASSLPDRGPSYEQYF
-	-	TRBV27	TRBJ1-4	TGTGCCAGCAGCATGATTCACCGGCGGGCTGAAAAACTGTTTTTT	CASSMIHRRAEKLFF
-	-	TRBV4-3	TRBJ2-7	TGCGCCAGCAGCCAAGATCGGGGGTCTCCCTACGAGCAGTACTTC	CASSQDRGSPYEQYF
-	TRBD1	TRBV6-6	TRBJ1-5	TGTGCCAGCAGCTTTGGACAGGGAGGGCAGCCCCAGCATTTT	CASSFGQGGQPQHF
-	TRBD1	TRBV18	TRBJ2-5	TGTGCCAGCTCACCCCCGGGACAGAGGCCGGGGACCCAGTACTTC	CASSPPGQRPGTQYF
once	-	TRBV18	TRBJ1-2	TGTGCCAGCTCACCGACGGGTCACAGGGAGGGCTACACCTTC	CASSPTGHREGYTF
few	-	TRBV20-1	TRBJ1-2	TGCAGTGCTAGCCCCTATGAAGGCTACACCTTC	CSASPYEGYTF
-	-	TRBV18	TRBJ1-2	TGTGCCAGCTCACCACCGGCCAGGGGTAACTATGGCTACACCTTC	CASSPPARGNYGYTF
-	-	TRBV29-1	TRBJ1-1	TGCAGCGTTGATGCCGGGATCACTGAAGCTTTCTTT	CSVDAGITEAFF
-	-	TRBV5-5	TRBJ2-7	TGTGCCAGCAGCTTGGTGGGACATTCCTACGAGCAGTACTTC	CASSLVGHSYEQYF
-	TRBD2	TRBV9	TRBJ2-1	TGTGCCAGCAGCGTAGATGGCCGGACTAGCGGAGTGAGCTCCTACAATGAGCAGTTCTTC	CASSVDGRTSGVSSYNEQFF